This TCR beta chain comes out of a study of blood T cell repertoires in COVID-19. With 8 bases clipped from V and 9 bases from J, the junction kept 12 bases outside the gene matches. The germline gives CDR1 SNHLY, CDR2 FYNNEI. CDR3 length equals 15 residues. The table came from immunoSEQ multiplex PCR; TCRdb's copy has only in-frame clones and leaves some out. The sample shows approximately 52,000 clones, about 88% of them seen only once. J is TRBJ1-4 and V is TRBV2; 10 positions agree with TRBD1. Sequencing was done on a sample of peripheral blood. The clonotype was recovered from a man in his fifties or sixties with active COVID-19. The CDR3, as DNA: TGTGCCAGCTCTAAGGGGGACAGGGGAATCCAAAAACTGTTTTTT. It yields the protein CASSKGDRGIQKLFF.